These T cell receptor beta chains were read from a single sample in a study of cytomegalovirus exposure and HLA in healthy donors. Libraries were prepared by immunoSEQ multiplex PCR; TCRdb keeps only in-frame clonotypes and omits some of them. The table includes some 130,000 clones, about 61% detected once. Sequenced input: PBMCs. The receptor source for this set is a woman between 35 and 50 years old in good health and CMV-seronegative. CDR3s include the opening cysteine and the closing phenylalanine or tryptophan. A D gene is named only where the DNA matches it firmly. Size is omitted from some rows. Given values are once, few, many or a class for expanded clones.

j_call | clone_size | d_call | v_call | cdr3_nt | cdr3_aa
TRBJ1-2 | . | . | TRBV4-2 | TGTGCCAGCAGCCAAGATAGCGGGGTTTCGGATGGCTACACCTTC | CASSQDSGVSDGYTF
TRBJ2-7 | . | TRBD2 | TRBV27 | TGTGCCAGCAGTCTCACTAGCGGGGGTCCTTACGAGCAGTACTTC | CASSLTSGGPYEQYF
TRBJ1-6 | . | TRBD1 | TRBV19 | TGTGCCAGTAGTATCCCACAGGGGGATTCACCCCTCCACTTT | CASSIPQGDSPLHF
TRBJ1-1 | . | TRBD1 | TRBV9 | TGTGCCAGCAGCGTAGCTTTGGGCAGGGGGCGAGAAGCTTTCTTT | CASSVALGRGREAFF
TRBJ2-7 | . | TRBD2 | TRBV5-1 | TGCGCCAGCAGCTTGGACGGGGGGTGGGCGGAATACGAGCAGTACTTC | CASSLDGGWAEYEQYF
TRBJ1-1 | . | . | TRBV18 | TGTGCCAGCTCACCCCCGGGGAGGAACACTGAAGCTTTCTTT | CASSPPGRNTEAFF
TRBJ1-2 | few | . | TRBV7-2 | TGTGCCAGCAGCTTACGCCCCGGGGGGTCTAACTATGGCTACACCTTC | CASSLRPGGSNYGYTF
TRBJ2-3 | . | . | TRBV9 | TGTGCCAGCAGCGTAGGTTACGGTCCAGATACGCAGTATTTT | CASSVGYGPDTQYF
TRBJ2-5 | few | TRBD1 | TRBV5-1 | TGCGCCAGCAGCCCTCAAATAGGGACAGGGGTTTGGGGAGAGACCCAGTACTTC | CASSPQIGTGVWGETQYF
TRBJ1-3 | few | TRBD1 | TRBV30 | TGTGCCTGGAGTTCACGAGGGGGCACTGGAAACACCATATATTTT | CAWSSRGGTGNTIYF
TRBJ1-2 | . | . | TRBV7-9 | TGTGCCAGCAGCTTAGATGGGGGCGGCTACACCTTC | CASSLDGGGYTF
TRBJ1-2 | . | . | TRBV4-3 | TGCGCCAGCAGCCAAAGGCCAGGGCCCCGTGGCTACACCTTC | CASSQRPGPRGYTF
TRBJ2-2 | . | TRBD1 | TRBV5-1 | TGCGCCAGCAGTCCGCCGGGACAGGGGAAAACCGGGGAGCTGTTTTTT | CASSPPGQGKTGELFF
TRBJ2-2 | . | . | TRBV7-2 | TGTGCCAGCAGTAAGACAGTGGGCGCGAACACCGGGGAGCTGTTTTTT | CASSKTVGANTGELFF
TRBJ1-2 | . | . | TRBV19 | TGTGCCAGTAGTATAGAGTCAGCGACCTATGGCTACACCTTC | CASSIESATYGYTF
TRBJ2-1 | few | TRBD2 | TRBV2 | TGTGCCAGCAGTGGGACTAGCGGGGGGATTACTAGCAATGAGCAGTTCTTC | CASSGTSGGITSNEQFF
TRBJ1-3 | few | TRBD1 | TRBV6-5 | TGTGCCAGCAGTTACTCGACAGGGGGGTTCGACACCATATATTTT | CASSYSTGGFDTIYF
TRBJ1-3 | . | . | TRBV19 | TGTGCCAGTAGTTTCCTGACAGATACTGGAAACACCATATATTTT | CASSFLTDTGNTIYF
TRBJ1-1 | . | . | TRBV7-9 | TGTGCCAGCAGCGACAACAGGGTCACTGAAGCTTTCTTT | CASSDNRVTEAFF
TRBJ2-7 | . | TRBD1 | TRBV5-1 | TGCGCCAGCAGCTTGTCCTATTCCGGGACAGGGTACTACGAGCAGTACTTC | CASSLSYSGTGYYEQYF
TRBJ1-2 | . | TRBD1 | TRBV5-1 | TGCGCCAGCAGCTCGGGACAGGGGGCAGTTGGCTACACCTTC | CASSSGQGAVGYTF
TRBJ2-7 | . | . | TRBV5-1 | TGCGCCAGCAGCTTGGGTACCTACGAGCAGTACTTC | CASSLGTYEQYF
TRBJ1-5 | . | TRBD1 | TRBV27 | TGTGCCAGCAATCCGACAGGGGTCGGACTTCAGCCCCAGCATTTT | CASNPTGVGLQPQHF
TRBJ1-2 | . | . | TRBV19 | TGTGCCAGTGCGGGGTTGACCGGCAGATATGGCTACACCTTC | CASAGLTGRYGYTF
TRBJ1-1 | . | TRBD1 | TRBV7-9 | TGTGCCAGCAGCTTTGGGACAGGGCGGTTAGGGATCACTGAAGCTTTCTTT | CASSFGTGRLGITEAFF
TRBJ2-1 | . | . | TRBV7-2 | TGTGCCAGCAGCTTATGGGGGGATTCCTACAATGAGCAGTTCTTC | CASSLWGDSYNEQFF
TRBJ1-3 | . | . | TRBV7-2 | TGTGCCAGCAGCCTACCCTCTGGAAACACCATATATTTT | CASSLPSGNTIYF
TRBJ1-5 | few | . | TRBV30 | TGTGCCTGGAGTGTAGAAGGGGGGGTGAATCAGCCCCAGCATTTT | CAWSVEGGVNQPQHF
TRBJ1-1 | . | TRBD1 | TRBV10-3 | TGTGCCATCAGTGACCCGACAGGGCCCACTGAAGCTTTCTTT | CAISDPTGPTEAFF
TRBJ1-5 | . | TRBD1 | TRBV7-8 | TGTGCCAGCAGCTCTCAGACAGGGACAGGGAGCAATCAGCCCCAGCATTTT | CASSSQTGTGSNQPQHF
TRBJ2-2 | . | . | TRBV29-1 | TGCAGCGCGCAGGGGAGCGGTACCGGGGAGCTGTTTTTT | CSAQGSGTGELFF
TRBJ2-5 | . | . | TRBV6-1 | TGTGCCAGCAACCCCCTAGGGGTTCAAGAGACCCAGTACTTC | CASNPLGVQETQYF
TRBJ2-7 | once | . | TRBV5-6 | TGTGCCAGCAACCCACAGGGCGCCCTAACCTACGAGCAGTACTTC | CASNPQGALTYEQYF
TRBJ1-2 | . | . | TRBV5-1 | TGCGCCAGCAGAGCCCAGACATATGAGATCTATGGCTACACCTTC | CASRAQTYEIYGYTF
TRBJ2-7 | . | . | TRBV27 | TGTGCCAGCAGTAACTGGGACTCTCGGAGCTACGAGCAGTACTTC | CASSNWDSRSYEQYF
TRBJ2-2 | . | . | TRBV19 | TGTGCCAGTAGTCTCAACAGGGCCCACACCGGGGAGCTGTTTTTT | CASSLNRAHTGELFF
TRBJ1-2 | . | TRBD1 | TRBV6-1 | TGTGCCAGCAGTAGTGGAGGGACAGGGGGTAATGGCTACACCTTC | CASSSGGTGGNGYTF
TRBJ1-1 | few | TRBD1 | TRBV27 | TGTGCCAGCAGTCTTGACAGGGGTGGTTCTGAAGCTTTCTTT | CASSLDRGGSEAFF
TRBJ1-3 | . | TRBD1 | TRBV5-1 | TGCGCCAGCAGCTGGGCCGGGAGGGACAGTGGAAACACCATATATTTT | CASSWAGRDSGNTIYF
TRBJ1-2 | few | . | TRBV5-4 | TGTGCCAGCAGCATACAGGGCTCGTGGGGCTATGGCTACACCTTC | CASSIQGSWGYGYTF
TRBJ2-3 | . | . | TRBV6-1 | TGTGCCAGCGCGACTGGGACAGATACGCAGTATTTT | CASATGTDTQYF
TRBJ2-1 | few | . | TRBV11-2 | TGTGCCAGCAGCTTAGGAGCTAGGTACAATGAGCAGTTCTTC | CASSLGARYNEQFF